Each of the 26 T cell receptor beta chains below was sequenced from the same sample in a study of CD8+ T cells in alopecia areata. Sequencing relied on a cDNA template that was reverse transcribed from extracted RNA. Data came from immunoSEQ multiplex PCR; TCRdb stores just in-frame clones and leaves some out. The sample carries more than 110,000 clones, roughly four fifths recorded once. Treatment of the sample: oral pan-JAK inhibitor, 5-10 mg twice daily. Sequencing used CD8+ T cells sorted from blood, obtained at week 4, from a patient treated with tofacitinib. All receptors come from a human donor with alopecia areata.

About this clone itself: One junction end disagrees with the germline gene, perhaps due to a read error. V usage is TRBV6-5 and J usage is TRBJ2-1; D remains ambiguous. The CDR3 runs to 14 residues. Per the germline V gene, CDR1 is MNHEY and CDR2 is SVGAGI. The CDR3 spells CASIRRPTYDEQFF. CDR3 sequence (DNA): TGTGCCAGCATCCGCCGGCCCACCTACGATGAGCAGTTCTTC.

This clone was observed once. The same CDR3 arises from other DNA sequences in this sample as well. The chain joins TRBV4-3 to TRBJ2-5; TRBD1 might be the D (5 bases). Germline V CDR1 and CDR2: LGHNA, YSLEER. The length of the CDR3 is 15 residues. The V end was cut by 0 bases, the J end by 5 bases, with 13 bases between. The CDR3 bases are TGCGCCAGCAGCCAAGATACAGGACCTCGGGAGACCCAGTACTTC. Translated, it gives CASSQDTGPRETQYF.

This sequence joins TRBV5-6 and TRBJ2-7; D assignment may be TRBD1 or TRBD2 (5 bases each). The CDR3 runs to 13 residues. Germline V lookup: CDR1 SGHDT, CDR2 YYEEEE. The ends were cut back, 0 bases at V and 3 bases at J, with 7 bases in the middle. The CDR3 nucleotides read TGTGCCAGCAGCTTGGGGGACCACTACGAGCAGTACTTC. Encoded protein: CASSLGDHYEQYF.

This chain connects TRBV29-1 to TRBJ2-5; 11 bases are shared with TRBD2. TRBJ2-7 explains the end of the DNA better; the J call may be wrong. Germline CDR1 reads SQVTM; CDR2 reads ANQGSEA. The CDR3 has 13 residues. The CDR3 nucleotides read TGCAGCGTTTGGACTAGCGGGTCCTACGAGCAGTACTTC. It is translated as CSVWTSGSYEQYF.

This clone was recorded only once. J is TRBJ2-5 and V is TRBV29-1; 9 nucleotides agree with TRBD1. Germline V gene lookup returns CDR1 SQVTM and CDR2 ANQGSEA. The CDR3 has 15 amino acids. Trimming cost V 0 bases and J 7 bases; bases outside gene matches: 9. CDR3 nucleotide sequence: TGCAGCGTTGAAGATCCGGGACAGGGTCTTGGGACCCAGTACTTC. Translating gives CSVEDPGQGLGTQYF.

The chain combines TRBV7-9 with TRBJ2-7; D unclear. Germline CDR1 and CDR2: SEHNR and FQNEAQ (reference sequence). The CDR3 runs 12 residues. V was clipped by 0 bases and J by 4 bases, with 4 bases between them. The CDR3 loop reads CASSLAAYEQYF. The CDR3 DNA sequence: TGTGCCAGCAGCTTAGCAGCTTACGAGCAGTACTTC.

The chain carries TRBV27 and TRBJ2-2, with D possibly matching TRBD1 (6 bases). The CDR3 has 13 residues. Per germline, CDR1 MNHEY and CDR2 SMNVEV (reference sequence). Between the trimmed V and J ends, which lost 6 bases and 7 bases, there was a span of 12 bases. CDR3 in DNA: TGTGCCAGCAGGCAGGGGATTGGCGGGGAGCTGTTTTTT. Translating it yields CASRQGIGGELFF.

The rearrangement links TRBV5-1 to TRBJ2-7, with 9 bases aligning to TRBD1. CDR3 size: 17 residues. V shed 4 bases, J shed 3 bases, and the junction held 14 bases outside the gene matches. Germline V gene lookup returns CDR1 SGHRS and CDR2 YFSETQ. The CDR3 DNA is TGCGCCAGCAGCGACCCCGGGACAGGGAATAATTACTACGAGCAGTACTTC. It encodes CASSDPGTGNNYYEQYF. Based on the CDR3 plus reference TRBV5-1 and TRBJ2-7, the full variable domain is KAGVTQTPRYLIKTRGQQVTLSCSPISGHRSVSWYQQTPGQGLQFLFEYFSETQRNKGNFPGRFSGRQFSNSRSEMNVSTLELGDSALYLCASSDPGTGNNYYEQYFGPGTRLTVT.

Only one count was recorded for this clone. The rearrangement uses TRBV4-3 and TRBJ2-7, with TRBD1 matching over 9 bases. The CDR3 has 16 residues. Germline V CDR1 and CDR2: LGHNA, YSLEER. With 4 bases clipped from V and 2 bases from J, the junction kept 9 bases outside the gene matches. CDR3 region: CASSPGLRDRAYEQYF. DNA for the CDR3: TGCGCCAGCAGCCCTGGTCTCCGGGACAGGGCCTACGAGCAGTACTTC.

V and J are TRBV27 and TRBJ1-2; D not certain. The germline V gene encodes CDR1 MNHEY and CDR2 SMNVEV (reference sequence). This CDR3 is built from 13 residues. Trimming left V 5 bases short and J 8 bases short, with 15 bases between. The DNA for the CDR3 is TGTGCCAGCAGTGCCACCCACGGGGTCGGCTACACCTTC. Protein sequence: CASSATHGVGYTF.

As DNA, the CDR3 is TGTGCCACCAGCAGAGTGAGGGGTTACGAGCAGTACTTC. It encodes CATSRVRGYEQYF. The chain joins TRBV15 to TRBJ2-7; D is tentatively TRBD1 or TRBD2 (5 bases each). The V gene lost 1 base and the J gene lost 4 bases, with 8 bases spanning the gap. Germline CDR1 is LNHNV and CDR2 is YYDKDF (reference sequence). There are 13 residues in the CDR3.

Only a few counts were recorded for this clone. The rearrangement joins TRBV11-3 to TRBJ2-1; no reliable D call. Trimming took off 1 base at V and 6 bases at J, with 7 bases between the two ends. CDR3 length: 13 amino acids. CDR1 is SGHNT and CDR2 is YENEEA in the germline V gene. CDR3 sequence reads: CASSLAQPNEQFF. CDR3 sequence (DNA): TGTGCCAGCAGCTTAGCCCAGCCCAATGAGCAGTTCTTC.

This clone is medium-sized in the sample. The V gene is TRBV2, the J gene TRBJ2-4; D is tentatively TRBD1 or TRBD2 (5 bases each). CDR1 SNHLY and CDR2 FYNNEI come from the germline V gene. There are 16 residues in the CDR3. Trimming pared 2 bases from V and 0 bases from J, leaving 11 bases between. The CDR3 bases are TGTGCCAGCAGTGAATGGGGGACCGTAGCCAAAAACATTCAGTACTTC. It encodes CASSEWGTVAKNIQYF.

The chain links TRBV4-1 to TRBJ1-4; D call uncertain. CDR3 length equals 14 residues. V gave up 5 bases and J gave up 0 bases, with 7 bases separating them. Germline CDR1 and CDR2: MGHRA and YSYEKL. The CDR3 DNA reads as TGCGCCAGCAGCGACGTATCAACTAATGAAAAACTGTTTTTT. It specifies CASSDVSTNEKLFF.

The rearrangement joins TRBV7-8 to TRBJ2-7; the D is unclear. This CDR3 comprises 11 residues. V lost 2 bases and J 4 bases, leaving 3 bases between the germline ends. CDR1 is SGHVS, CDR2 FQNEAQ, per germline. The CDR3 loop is CASSLIYEQYF. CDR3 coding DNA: TGTGCCAGCAGCTTAATTTACGAGCAGTACTTC.

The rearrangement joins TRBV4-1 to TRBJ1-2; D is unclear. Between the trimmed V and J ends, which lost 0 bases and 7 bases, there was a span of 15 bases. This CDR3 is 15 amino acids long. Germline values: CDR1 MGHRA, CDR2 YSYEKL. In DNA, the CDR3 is TGCGCCAGCAGCCAAGATCGGCCGCTTATCGGTGGCTACACCTTC. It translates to CASSQDRPLIGGYTF.

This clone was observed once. The CDR3 protein is CASSQVVGRYYGYTF. For the CDR3, the DNA is TGCGCCAGCAGCCAAGTGGTAGGGAGGTACTATGGCTACACCTTC. The chain links TRBV4-1 to TRBJ1-2; no clear D gene. The CDR3 is made up of 15 amino acids. The V gene lost 1 base and the J gene lost 3 bases, with 12 bases spanning the gap. CDR1 MGHRA and CDR2 YSYEKL come from the germline V gene.

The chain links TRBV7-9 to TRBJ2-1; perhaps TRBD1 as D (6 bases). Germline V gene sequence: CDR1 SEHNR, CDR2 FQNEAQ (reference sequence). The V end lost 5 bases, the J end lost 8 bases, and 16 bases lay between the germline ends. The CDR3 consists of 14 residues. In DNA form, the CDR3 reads TGTGCCAGCAGCCTGATGGACAGAGGGGATGAGCAGTTCTTC. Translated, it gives CASSLMDRGDEQFF.

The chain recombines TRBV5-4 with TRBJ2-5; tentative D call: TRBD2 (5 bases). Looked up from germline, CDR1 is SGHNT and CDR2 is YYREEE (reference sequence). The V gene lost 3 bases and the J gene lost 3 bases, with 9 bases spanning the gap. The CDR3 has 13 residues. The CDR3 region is CASSYGLEETQYF. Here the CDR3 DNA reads TGTGCCAGCAGCTATGGACTCGAAGAGACCCAGTACTTC. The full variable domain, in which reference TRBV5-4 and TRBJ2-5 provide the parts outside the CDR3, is ETGVTQSPTHLIKTRGQQVTLRCSSQSGHNTVSWYQQALGQGPQFIFQYYREEENGRGNFPPRFSGLQFPNYSSELNVNALELDDSALYLCASSYGLEETQYFGPGTRLLVL.

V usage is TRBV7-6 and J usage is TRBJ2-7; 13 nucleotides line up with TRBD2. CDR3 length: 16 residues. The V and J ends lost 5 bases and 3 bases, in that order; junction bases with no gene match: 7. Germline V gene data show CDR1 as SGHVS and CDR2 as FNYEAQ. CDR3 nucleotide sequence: TGTGCCAGCAGCCCCAGGACTAGCGGGGGCCGCTACGAGCAGTACTTC. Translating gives CASSPRTSGGRYEQYF.

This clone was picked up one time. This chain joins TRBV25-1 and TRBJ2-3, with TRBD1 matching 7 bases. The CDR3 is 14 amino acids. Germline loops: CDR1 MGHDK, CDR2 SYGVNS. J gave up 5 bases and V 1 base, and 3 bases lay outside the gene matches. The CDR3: CASSESQGVDTQYF. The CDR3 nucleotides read TGTGCCAGCAGTGAATCGCAGGGGGTAGATACGCAGTATTTT. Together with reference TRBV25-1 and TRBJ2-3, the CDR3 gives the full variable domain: EADIYQTPRYLVIGTGKKITLECSQTMGHDKMYWYQQDPGMELHLIHYSYGVNSTEKGDLSSESTVSRIRTEHFPLTLESARPSHTSQYLCASSESQGVDTQYFGPGTRLTVL.

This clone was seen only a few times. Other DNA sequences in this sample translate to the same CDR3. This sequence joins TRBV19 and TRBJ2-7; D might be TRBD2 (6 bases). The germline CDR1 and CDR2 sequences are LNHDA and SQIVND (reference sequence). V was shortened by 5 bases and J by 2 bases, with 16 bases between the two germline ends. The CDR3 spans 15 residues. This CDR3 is CASSLRGRGPYEQYF. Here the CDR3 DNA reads TGTGCCAGTAGTCTCAGAGGGCGGGGACCCTACGAGCAGTACTTC.

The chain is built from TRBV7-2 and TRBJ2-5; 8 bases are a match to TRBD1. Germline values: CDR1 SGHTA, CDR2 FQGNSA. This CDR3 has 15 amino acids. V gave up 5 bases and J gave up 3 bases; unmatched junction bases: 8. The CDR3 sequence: CASSPITTGEETQYF. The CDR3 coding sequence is TGTGCCAGCAGCCCAATTACGACAGGGGAAGAGACCCAGTACTTC.

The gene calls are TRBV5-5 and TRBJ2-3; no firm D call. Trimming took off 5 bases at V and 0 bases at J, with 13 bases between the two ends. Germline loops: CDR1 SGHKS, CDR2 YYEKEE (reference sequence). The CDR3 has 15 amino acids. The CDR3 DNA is TGTGCCAGCAGTATGAGGCACCCCAGCACAGATACGCAGTATTTT. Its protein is CASSMRHPSTDTQYF.

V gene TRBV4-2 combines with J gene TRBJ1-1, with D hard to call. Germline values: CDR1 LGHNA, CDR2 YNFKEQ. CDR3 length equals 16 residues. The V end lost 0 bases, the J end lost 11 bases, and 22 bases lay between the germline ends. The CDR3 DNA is TGTGCCAGCAGCCAAGAACCTCCCGTGCCTACTCTAGAGGCTTTCTTT. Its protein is CASSQEPPVPTLEAFF.

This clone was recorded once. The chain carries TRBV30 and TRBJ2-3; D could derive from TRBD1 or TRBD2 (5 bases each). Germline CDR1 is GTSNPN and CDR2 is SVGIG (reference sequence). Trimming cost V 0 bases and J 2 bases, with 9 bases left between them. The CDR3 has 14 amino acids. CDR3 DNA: TGTGCCTGGAGTGTTGGGGGTTACACAGATACGCAGTATTTT. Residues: CAWSVGGYTDTQYF.